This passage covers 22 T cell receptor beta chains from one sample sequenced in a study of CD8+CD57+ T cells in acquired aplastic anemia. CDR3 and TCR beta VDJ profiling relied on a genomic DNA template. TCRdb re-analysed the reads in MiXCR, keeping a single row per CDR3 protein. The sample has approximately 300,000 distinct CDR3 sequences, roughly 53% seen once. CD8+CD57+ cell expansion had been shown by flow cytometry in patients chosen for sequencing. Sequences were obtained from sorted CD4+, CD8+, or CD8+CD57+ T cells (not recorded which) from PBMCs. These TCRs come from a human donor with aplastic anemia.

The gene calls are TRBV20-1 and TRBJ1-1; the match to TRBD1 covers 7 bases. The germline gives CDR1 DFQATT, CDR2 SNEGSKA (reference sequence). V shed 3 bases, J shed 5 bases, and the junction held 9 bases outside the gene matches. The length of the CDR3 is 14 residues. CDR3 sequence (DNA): TGCAGTGCTAGTTCGACAGGGTATTTTACTGAAGCTTTCTTT. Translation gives CSASSTGYFTEAFF.

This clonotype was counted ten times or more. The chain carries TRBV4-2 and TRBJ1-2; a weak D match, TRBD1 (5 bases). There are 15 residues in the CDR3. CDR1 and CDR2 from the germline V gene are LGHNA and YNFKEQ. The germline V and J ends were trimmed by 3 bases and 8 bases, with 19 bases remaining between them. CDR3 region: CASSQEQGRSKGYTF. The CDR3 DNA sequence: TGTGCCAGCAGCCAGGAGCAGGGTCGAAGTAAAGGCTACACCTTC.

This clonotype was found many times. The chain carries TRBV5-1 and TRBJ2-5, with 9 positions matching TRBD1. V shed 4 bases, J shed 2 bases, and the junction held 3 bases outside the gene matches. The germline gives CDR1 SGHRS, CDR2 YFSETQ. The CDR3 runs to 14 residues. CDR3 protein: CASSPGQGQETQYF. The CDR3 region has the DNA TGCGCCAGCAGCCCGGGACAGGGTCAAGAGACCCAGTACTTC.

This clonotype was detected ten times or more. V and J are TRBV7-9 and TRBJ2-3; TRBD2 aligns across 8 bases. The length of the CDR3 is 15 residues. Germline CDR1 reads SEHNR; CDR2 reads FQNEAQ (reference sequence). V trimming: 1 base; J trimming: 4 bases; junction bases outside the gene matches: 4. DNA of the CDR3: TGTGCCAGCAGCTTAGTAGCGGGATCTTCAGATACGCAGTATTTT. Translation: CASSLVAGSSDTQYF.

CDR3 sequence (DNA): TGTGCCATCAGTGAGGTTGTCTCTGGGGCCAACGTCCTGACTTTC. Its translation is CAISEVVSGANVLTF. V is TRBV10-3 and J is TRBJ2-6; D unclear. Trimming left V 2 bases short and J 0 bases short, with 5 bases between. The CDR3 spans 15 residues. The germline V gene encodes CDR1 ENHRY and CDR2 SYGVKD.

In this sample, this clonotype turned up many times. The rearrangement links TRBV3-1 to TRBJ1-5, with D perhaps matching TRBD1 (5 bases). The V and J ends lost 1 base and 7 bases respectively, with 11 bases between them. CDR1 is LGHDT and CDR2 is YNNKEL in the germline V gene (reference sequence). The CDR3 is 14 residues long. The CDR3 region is CASSQGVRDQPQHF. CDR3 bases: TGTGCCAGCAGCCAAGGGGTTCGGGACCAGCCCCAGCATTTT.

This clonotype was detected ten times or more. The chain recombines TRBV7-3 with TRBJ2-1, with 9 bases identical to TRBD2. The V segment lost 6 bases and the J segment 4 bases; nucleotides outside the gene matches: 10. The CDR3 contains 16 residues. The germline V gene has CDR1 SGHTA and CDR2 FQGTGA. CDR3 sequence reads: CASSRSGAGGYNEQFF. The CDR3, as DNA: TGTGCCAGCAGTCGATCGGGAGCGGGGGGATACAATGAGCAGTTCTTC.

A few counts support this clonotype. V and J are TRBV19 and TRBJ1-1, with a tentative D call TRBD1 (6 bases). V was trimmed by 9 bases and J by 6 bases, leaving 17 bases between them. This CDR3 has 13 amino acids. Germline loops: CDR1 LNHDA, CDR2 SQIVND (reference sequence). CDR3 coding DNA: TGTGCCAGCAGCGTACTACAGGGAGCTGAAGCTTTCTTT. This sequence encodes CASSVLQGAEAFF.

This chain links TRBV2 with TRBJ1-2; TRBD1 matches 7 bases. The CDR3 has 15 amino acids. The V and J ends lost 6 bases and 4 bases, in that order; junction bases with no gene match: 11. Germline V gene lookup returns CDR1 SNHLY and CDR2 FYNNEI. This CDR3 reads CASSVTGLGSYGYTF. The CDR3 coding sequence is TGTGCCAGCAGCGTGACAGGGTTGGGAAGCTATGGCTACACCTTC. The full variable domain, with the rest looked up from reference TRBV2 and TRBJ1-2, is EPEVTQTPSHQVTQMGQEVILRCVPISNHLYFYWYRQILGQKVEFLVSFYNNEISEKSEIFDDQFSVERPDGSNFTLKIRSTKLEDSAMYFCASSVTGLGSYGYTFGSGTRLTVV.

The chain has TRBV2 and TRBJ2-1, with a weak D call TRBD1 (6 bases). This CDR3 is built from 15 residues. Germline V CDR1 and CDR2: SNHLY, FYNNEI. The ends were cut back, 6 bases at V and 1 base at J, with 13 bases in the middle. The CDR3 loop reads CASSGTMVSYNEQFF. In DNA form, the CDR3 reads TGTGCCAGCAGCGGGACAATGGTATCCTACAATGAGCAGTTCTTC.

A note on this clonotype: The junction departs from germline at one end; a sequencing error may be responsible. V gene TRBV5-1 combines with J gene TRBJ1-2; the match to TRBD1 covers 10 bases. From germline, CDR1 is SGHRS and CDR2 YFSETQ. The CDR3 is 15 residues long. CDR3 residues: CASSLDGQGGYGYAF. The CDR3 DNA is TGCGCCAGCAGCTTGGATGGACAGGGGGGCTATGGCTACGCCTTC.

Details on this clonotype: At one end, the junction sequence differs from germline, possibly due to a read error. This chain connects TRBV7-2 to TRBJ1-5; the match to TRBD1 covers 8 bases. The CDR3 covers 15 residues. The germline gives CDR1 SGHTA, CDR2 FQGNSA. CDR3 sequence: CASSQGTGLGQPQHF. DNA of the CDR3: TGCGCCAGCAGCCAAGGGACAGGATTGGGTCAGCCCCAGCATTTT.

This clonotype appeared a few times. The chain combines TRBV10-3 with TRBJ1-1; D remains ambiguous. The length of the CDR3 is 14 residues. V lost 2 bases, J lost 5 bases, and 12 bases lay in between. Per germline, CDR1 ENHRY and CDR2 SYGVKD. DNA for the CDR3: TGTGCCATCAGTGAGACGATGCGGTCTACTGAAGCTTTCTTT. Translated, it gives CAISETMRSTEAFF.

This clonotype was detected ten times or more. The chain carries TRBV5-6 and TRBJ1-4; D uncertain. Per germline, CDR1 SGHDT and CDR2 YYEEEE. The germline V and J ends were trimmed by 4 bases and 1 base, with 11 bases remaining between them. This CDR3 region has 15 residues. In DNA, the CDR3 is TGTGCCAGCAGCCAAAAGACGGGAACTAATGAAAAACTGTTTTTT. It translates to CASSQKTGTNEKLFF.

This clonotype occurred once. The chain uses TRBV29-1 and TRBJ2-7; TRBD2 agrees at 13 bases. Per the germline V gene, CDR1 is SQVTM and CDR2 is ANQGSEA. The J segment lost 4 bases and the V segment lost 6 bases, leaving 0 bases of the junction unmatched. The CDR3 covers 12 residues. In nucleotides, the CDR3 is TGCAGCGTGGGACTAGCGGGATACGAGCAGTACTTC. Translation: CSVGLAGYEQYF.

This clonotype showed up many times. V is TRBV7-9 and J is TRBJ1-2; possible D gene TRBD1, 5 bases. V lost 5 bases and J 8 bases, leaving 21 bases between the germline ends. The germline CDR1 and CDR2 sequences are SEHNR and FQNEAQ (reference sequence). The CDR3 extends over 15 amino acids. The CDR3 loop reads CASSPPGGGARGYTF. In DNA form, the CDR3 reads TGTGCCAGCAGCCCCCCCGGAGGTGGGGCCCGGGGCTACACCTTC.

CDR3 nucleotide sequence: TGTGCCAGTAGTGCGGACAGGGGGTCTGAGGAGACCCAGTACTTC. Amino acid sequence: CASSADRGSEETQYF. The rearrangement links TRBV19 to TRBJ2-5; TRBD1 aligns across 10 bases. This CDR3 has 15 amino acids. CDR1 LNHDA and CDR2 SQIVND come from the germline V gene (reference sequence). V lost 5 bases to trimming and J lost 5 bases; unmatched junction nucleotides: 8.

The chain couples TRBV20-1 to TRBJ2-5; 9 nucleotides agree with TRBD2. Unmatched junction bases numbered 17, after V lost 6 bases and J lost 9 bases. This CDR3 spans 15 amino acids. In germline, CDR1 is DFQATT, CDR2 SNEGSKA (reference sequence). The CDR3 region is CSAPRAGGPYSPQYF. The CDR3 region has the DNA TGCAGTGCCCCGAGAGCGGGGGGTCCCTACAGCCCCCAGTACTTC.

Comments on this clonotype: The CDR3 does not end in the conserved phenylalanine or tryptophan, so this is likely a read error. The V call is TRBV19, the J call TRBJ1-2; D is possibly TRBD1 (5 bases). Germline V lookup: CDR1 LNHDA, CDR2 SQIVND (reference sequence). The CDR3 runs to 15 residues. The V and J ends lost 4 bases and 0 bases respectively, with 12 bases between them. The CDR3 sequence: CASSTGDGTNYGYTS. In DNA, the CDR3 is TGTGCCAGTAGTACCGGGGACGGAACTAACTATGGCTACACCTCC.

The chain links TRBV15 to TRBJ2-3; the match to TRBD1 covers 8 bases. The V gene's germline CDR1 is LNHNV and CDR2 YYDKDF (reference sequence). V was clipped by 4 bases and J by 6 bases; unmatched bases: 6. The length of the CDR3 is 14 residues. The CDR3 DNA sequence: TGTGCCACCAGCAACGGACCAGGGGGCGATACGCAGTATTTT. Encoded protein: CATSNGPGGDTQYF.

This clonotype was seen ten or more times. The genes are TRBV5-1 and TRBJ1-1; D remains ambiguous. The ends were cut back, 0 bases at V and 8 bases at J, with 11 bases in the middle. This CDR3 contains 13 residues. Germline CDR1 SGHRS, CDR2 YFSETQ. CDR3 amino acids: CASSLAGGLEAFF. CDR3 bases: TGCGCCAGCAGCTTGGCCGGTGGACTAGAAGCTTTCTTT.

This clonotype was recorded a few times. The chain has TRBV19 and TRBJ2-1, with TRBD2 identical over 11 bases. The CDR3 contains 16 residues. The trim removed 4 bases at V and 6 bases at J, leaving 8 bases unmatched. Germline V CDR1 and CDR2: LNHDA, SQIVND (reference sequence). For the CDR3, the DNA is TGTGCCAGTAGTACGTCCGCGGGACTAGCGGCCAATGAGCAGTTCTTC. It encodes CASSTSAGLAANEQFF. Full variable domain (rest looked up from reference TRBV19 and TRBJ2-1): DGGITQSPKYLFRKEGQNVTLSCEQNLNHDAMYWYRQDPGQGLRLIYYSQIVNDFQKGDIAEGYSVSREKKESFPLTVTSAQKNPTAFYLCASSTSAGLAANEQFFGPGTRLTVL.